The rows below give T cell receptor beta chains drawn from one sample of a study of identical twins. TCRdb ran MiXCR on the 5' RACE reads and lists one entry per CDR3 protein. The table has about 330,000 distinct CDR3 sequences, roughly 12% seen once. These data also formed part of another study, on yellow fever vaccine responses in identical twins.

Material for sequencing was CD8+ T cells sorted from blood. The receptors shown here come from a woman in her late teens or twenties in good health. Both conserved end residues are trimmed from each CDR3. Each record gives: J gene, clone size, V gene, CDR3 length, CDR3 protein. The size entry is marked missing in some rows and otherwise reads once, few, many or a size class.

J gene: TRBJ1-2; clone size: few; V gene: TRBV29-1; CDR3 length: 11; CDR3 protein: SVVRVKEYGYT
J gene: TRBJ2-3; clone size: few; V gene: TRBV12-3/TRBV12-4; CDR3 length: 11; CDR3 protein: ASSYSPPDRWY
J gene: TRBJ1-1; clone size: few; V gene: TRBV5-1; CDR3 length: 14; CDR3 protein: ASSLYRLNGNTEAF
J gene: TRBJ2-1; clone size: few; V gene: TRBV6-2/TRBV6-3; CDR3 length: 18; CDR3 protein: ASSYSARGLAGGPYNEQF
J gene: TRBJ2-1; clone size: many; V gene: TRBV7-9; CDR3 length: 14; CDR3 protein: ASSFPDRASYNEQF
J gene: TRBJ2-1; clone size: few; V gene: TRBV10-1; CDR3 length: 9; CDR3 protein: ATGQYNEQF
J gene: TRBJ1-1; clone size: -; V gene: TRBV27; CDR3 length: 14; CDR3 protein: ASSLYRGITNTEAF
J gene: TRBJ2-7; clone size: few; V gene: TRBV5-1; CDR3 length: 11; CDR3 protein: ASSFGLAYEQY
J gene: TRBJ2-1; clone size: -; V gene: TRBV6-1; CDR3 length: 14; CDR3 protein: ASSKREVWVYNEQF
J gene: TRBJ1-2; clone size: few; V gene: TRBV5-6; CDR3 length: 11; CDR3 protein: ASSLPGDYGYT
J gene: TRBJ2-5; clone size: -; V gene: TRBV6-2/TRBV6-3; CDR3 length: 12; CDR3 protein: ASSLAGGWETQY
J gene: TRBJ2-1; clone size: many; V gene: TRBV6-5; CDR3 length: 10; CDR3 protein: ASSYSGGEQF
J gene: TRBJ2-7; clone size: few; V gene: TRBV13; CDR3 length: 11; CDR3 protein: ASSGATKYEQY
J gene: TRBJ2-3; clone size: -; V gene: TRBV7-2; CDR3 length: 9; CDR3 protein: ASSLPPTQY
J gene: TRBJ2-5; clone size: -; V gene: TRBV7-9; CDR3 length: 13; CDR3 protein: ASSSGQGGRETQY
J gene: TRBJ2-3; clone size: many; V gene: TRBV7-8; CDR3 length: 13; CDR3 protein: ASPERGLRADTQY
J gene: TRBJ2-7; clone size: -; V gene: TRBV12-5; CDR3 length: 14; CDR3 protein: ASGSPSGQGVYEQY
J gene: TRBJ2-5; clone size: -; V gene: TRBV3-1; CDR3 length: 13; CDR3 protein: ASSQVAEYQETQY
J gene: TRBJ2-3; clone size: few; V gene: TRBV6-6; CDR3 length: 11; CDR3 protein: ASKPGSTDTQY
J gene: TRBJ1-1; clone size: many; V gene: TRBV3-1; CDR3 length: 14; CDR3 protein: ASSQDYEGFNTEAF
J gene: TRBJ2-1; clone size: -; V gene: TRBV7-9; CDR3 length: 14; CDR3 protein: ASSLDEFGPYNEQF
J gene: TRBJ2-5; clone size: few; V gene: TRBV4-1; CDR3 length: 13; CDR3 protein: ASSDPETSGETQY
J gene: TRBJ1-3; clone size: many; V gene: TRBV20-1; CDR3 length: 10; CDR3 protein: SAREFGNTIY
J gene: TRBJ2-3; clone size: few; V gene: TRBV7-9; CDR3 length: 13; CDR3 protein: ASSPPRGMTDTQY
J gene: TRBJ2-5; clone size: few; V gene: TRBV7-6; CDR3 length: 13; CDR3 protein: ASSRTFDHQETQY
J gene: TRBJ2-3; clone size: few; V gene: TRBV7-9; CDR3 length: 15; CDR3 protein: ASSFRLAGEGPDTQY
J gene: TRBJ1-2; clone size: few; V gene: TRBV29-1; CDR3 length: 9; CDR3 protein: SVEDGYGYT
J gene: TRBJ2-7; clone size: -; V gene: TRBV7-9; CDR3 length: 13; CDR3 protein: ASSPRSGAGYEQY
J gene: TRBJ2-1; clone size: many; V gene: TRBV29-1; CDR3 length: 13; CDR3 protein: SVDVWESKDNEQF
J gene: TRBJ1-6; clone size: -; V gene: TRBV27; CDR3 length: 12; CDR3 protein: ASSLSQGTSPLH
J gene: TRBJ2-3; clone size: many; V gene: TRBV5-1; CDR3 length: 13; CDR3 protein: ASSFRGRNTDTQY
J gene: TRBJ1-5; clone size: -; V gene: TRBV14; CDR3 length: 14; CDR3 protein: ASSHRQGPSNQPQH
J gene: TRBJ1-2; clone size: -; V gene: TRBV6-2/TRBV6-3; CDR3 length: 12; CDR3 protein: ASSYFALNYGYT
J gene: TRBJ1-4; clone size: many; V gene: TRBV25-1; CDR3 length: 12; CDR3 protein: ASSEYRDGEKLF
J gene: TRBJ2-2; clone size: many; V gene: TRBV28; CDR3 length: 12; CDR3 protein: ASSFRVGYGELF
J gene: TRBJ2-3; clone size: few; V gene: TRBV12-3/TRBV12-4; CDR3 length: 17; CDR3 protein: ASSLEAGGAEISTDTQY
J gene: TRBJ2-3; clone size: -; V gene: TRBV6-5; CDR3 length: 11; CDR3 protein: ASSYMVTDTQY
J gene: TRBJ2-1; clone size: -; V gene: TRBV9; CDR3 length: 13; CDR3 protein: ASSEGFRKDNEQF
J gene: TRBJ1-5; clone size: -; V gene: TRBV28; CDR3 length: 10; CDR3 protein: ASSFPGQPQH
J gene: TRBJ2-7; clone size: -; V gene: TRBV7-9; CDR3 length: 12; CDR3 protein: ASSFGGQTYEQY
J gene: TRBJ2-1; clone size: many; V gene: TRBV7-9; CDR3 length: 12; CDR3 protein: ASSLALSGNEQF
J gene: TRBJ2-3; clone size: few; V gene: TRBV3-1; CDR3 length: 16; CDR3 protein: ASSQARDRSRGTDTQY
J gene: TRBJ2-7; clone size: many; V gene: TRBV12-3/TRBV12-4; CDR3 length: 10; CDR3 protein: ASSLYGYEQY
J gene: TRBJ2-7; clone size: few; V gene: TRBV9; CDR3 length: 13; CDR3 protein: ASSVGAGSSYEQY
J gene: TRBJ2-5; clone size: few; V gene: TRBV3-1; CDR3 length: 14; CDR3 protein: ASSQEGNRGLETQY
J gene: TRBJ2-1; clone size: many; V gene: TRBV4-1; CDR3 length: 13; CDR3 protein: ASSPARSSYNEQF
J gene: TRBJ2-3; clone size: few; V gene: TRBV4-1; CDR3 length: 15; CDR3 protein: ASSQTQVPSSTDTQY
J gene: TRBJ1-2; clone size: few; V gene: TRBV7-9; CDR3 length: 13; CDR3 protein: ASSHGSGDAYGYT
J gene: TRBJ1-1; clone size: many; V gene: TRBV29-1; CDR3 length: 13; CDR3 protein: SVEGQGAGNTEAF
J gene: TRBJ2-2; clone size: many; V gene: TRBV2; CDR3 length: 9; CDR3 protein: ASRETGELF
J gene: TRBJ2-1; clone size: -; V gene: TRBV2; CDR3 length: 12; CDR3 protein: ASRDRGQGNEQF
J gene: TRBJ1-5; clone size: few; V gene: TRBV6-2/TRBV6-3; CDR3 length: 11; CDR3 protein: ASRLTGDQPQH
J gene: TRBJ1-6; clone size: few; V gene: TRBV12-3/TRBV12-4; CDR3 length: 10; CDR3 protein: ASSFDRVTLH
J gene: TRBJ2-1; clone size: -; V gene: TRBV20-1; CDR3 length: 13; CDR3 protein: SASGWRGGMNEQF
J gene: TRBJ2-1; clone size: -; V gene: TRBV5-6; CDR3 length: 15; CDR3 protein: ASSRSATSGRVDEQF
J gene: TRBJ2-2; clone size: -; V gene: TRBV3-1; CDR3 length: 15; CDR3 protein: SSSQVLLILNTGELF
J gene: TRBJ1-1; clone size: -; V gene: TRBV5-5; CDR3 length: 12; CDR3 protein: ASSLDGHEVDAF
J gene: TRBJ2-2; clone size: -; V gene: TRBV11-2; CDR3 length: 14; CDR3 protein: ASSLDEGTNTGELF
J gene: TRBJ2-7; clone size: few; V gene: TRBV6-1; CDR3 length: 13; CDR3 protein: ASKLTSGSAYEQY
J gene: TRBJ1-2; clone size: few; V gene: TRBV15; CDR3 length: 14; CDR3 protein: ATSRDQGVPNYGYT